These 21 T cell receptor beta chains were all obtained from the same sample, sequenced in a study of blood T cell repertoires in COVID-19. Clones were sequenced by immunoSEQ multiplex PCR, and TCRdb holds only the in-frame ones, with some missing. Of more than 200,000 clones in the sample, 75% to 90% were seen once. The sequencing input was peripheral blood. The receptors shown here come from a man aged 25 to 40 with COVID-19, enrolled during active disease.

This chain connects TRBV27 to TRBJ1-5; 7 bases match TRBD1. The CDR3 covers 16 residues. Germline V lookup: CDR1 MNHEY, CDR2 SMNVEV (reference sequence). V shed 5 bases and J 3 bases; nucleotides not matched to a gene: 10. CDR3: CASSHLTGVDNQPQHF. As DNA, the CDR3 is TGTGCCAGCAGTCATCTCACAGGGGTAGACAATCAGCCCCAGCATTTT.

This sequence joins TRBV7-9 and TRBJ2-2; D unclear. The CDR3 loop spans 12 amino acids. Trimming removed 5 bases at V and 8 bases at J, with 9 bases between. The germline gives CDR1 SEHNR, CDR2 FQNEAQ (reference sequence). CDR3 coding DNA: TGTGCCAGCAGCCCCGTACAGGGGGAGCTGTTTTTT. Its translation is CASSPVQGELFF.

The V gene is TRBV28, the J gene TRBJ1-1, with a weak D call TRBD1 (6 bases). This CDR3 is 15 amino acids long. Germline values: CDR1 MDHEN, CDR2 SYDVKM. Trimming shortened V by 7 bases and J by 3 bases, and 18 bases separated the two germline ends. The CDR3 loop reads CASNLITGSDTEAFF. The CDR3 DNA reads TGTGCCAGCAATCTCATCACAGGGTCGGACACTGAAGCTTTCTTT.

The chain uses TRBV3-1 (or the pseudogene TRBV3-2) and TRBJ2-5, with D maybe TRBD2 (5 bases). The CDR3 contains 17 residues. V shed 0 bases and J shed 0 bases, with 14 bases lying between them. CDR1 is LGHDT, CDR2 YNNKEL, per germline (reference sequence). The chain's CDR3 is CASSQDRSRRYQETQYF. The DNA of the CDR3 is TGTGCCAGCAGCCAAGATCGTAGCAGGAGGTACCAAGAGACCCAGTACTTC.

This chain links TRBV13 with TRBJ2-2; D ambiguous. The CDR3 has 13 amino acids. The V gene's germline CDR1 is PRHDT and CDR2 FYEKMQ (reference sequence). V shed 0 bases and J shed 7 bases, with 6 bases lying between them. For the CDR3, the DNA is TGTGCCAGCAGCTTAGGCCGTAACGGGGAGCTGTTTTTT. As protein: CASSLGRNGELFF. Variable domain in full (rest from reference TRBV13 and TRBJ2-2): AAGVIQSPRHLIKEKRETATLKCYPIPRHDTVYWYQQGPGQDPQFLISFYEKMQSDKGSIPDRFSAQQFSDYHSELNMSSLELGDSALYFCASSLGRNGELFFGEGSRLTVL.

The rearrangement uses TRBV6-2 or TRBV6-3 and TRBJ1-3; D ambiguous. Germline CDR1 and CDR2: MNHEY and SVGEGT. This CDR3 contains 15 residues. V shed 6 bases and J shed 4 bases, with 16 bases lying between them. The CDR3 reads CASSPVPTVGNTIYF. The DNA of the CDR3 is TGTGCCAGCAGCCCAGTCCCCACGGTCGGAAACACCATATATTTT.

CDR3 protein: CASSLGLDRVPYEQYF. The CDR3 nucleotides read TGTGCCAGCAGCTTAGGGTTGGACAGGGTCCCCTACGAGCAGTACTTC. V gene TRBV7-2 combines with J gene TRBJ2-7; 8 nucleotides line up with TRBD1. From germline, CDR1 is SGHTA and CDR2 FQGNSA. The length of the CDR3 is 16 residues. V lost 1 base to trimming and J lost 2 bases; unmatched junction nucleotides: 7.

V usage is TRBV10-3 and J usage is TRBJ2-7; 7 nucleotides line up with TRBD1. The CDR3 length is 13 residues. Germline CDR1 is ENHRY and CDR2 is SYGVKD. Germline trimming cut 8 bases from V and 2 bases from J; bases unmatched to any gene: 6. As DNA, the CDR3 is TGTGCCATCCGTTTGCAGGGGGCCTACGAGCAGTACTTC. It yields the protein CAIRLQGAYEQYF.

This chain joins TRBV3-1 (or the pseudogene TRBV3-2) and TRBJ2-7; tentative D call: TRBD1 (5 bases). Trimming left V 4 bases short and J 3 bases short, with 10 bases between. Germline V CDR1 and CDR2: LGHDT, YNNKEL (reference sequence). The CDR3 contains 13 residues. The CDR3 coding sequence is TGTGCCAGCAGCCCTGGGGCACTCTACGAGCAGTACTTC. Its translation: CASSPGALYEQYF.

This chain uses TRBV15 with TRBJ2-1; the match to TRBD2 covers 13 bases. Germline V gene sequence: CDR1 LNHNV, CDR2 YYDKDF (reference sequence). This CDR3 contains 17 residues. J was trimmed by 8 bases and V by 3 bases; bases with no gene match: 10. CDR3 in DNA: TGTGCCACCAGCAGGCGGACTAGCGGGAGAATAAGGGATGAGCAGTTCTTC. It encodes CATSRRTSGRIRDEQFF.

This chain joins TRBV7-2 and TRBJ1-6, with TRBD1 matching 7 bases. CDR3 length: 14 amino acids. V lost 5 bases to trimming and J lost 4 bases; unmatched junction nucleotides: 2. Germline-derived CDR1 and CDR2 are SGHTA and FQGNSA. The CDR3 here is CASSQGQYNSPLHF. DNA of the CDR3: TGTGCCAGCAGCCAGGGACAGTATAATTCACCCCTCCACTTT.

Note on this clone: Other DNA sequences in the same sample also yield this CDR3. The CDR3 nucleotides are TGTGCCAGCAGCTTAGGAACAGGCAGCACTGAAGCTTTCTTT. It is translated as CASSLGTGSTEAFF. The genes are TRBV7-9 and TRBJ1-1; maybe TRBD1 (5 bases). Trimming took 1 base from V and 4 from J, leaving 10 bases between them. Per the germline V gene, CDR1 is SEHNR and CDR2 is FQNEAQ (reference sequence). There are 14 residues in the CDR3. The variable domain in full, with the rest retrieved from reference TRBV7-9 and TRBJ1-1, is DTGVSQNPRHKITKRGQNVTFRCDPISEHNRLYWYRQTLGQGPEFLTYFQNEAQLEKSRLLSDRFSAERPKGSFSTLEIQRTEQGDSAMYLCASSLGTGSTEAFFGQGTRLTVV.

The CDR3 is CASSLYAGVSTGELFF. In DNA form, the CDR3 reads TGTGCCAGCAGTTTATACGCAGGGGTCAGCACCGGGGAGCTGTTTTTT. V and J are TRBV27 and TRBJ2-2, with D perhaps matching TRBD1 (6 bases). The CDR3 sequence is 16 residues long. Germline V gives CDR1 MNHEY, CDR2 SMNVEV (reference sequence). Trimming pared 1 base from V and 4 bases from J, leaving 13 bases between.

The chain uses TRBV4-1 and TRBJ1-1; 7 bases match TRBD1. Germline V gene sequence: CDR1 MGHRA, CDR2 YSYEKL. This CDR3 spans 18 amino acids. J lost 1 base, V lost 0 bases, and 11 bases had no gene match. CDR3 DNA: TGCGCCAGCAGCCAAGAGAGGGGACAGACATTTACGAACACTGAAGCTTTCTTT. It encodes CASSQERGQTFTNTEAFF.

The CDR3 DNA sequence: TGTGCCAGCAGCTTAGTCGGGACAGGGGAAACCGGGGAGCTGTTTTTT. Its translation is CASSLVGTGETGELFF. V gene TRBV7-2 combines with J gene TRBJ2-2; 10 bases line up with TRBD1. V shed 1 base and J 5 bases; nucleotides not matched to a gene: 4. The CDR3 is 16 amino acids. Germline V lookup: CDR1 SGHTA, CDR2 FQGNSA.

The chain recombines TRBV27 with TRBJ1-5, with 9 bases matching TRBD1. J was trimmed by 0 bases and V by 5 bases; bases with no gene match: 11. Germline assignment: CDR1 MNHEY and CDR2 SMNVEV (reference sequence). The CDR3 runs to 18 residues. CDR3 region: CASSPGTGKMVSNQPQHF. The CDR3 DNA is TGTGCCAGCAGTCCCGGGACAGGGAAGATGGTTAGCAATCAGCCCCAGCATTTT.

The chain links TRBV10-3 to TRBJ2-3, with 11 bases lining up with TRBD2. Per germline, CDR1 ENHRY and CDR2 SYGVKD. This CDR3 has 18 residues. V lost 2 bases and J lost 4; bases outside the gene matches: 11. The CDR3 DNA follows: TGTGCCATCAGTGAGCCTCGCCTAGCGGGAGGAAGGTCAGATACGCAGTATTTT. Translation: CAISEPRLAGGRSDTQYF.

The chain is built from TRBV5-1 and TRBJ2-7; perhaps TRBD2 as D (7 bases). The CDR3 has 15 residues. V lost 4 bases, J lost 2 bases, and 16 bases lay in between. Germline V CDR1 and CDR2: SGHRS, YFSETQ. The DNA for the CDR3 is TGCGCCAGCAGCCCCCGAGGGGGGGCCCCCTACGAGCAGTACTTC. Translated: CASSPRGGAPYEQYF.

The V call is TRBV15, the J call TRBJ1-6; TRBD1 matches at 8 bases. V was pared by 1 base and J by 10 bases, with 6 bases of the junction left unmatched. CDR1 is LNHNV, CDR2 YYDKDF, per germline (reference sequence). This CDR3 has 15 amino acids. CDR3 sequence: CATSRAQGAQSPLHF. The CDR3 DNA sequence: TGTGCCACCAGCAGAGCTCAGGGGGCCCAATCACCCCTCCACTTT.

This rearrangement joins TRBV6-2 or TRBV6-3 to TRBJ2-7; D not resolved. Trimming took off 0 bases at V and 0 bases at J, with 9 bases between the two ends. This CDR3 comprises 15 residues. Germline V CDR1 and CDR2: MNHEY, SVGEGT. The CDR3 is CASSYSRGFSYEQYF. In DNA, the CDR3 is TGTGCCAGCAGTTACTCTCGAGGTTTCTCCTACGAGCAGTACTTC.

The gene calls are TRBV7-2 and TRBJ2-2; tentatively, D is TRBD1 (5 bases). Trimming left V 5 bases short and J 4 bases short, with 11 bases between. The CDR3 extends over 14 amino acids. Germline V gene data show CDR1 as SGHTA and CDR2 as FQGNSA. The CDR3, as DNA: TGTGCCAGCAGCCGGCAGGGAAGCACCGGGGAGCTGTTTTTT. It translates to CASSRQGSTGELFF.